This T cell receptor (beta chain) was identified in a study of blood T cell repertoires in COVID-19. On the study more broadly: Acute and convalescent COVID-19 specimens originated in the United States, Italy and Spain. In each case, the material was cDNA or gDNA derived from T cells, B-cell-depleted T cells, or PBMCs.

The V gene's germline CDR1 is SGHRS and CDR2 YFSETQ. CDR3 length equals 13 residues. Trimming cost V 2 bases and J 3 bases, with 5 bases left between them. In the authors' workflow: Using reference gene primer amplification, nucleated cell counts were estimated. Repertoires were generated with immunoSEQ multiplex PCR, while TCRdb's copy carries only in-frame clones and drops some. Clone size and the V and J calls come from that table; the DNA yielded D and trimming. The profile covers some 130,000 clones, with roughly 90% appearing a single time and about 3.5% taken by the ten largest. The clonotype originates from a man aged 45 to 65 with active COVID-19. The sequenced material came from peripheral blood. This chain links TRBV5-1 with TRBJ2-2, with D tentatively TRBD2 (5 bases). Written as DNA, the CDR3 is TGCGCCAGCAGCTTCGGGGACACCGGGGAGCTGTTTTTT. Residues: CASSFGDTGELFF. Combining the CDR3 with reference TRBV5-1 and TRBJ2-2 gives the whole variable domain KAGVTQTPRYLIKTRGQQVTLSCSPISGHRSVSWYQQTPGQGLQFLFEYFSETQRNKGNFPGRFSGRQFSNSRSEMNVSTLELGDSALYLCASSFGDTGELFFGEGSRLTVL.